This passage covers 17 T cell receptor beta chains from one sample sequenced in a study of cytomegalovirus exposure and HLA in healthy donors. Primers: 60 Vbeta forward and 13 Jbeta reverse. Using immunoSEQ multiplex PCR, the repertoire was profiled, and TCRdb retains in-frame clones only, with some absent. This table has some 69,000 clones, more than 65% appearing once. The sequenced sample was PBMCs. The receptors originated from a woman in her twenties or thirties in good health and CMV-seronegative.

This rearrangement joins TRBV9 to TRBJ2-5; unclear D gene. Germline V gives CDR1 SGDLS, CDR2 YYNGEE. This CDR3 contains 16 residues. Trimming left V 0 bases short and J 1 base short, with 13 bases between. The CDR3 DNA is TGTGCCAGCAGCGTAGCTCCCGAGAACGGCCAAGAGACCCAGTACTTC. Translated, it gives CASSVAPENGQETQYF.

The V gene is TRBV13, the J gene TRBJ1-2; D is possibly TRBD1 (5 bases). Germline CDR1 PRHDT, CDR2 FYEKMQ (reference sequence). V was cut by 3 bases and J by 8 bases, with 16 bases left in between. The CDR3 is 14 amino acids. For the CDR3, the DNA is TGTGCCAGCAGCTTCGACGGATTAAGGGGAGGCTACACCTTC. Its protein product is CASSFDGLRGGYTF.

This sequence joins TRBV27 and TRBJ1-1, with 7 bases identical to TRBD1. The CDR3 consists of 15 residues. V lost 6 bases, J lost 0 bases, and 7 bases stayed unmatched. Germline V gives CDR1 MNHEY, CDR2 SMNVEV (reference sequence). CDR3 bases: TGTGCCAGCAGCCGACAGGGAAACATGAACACTGAAGCTTTCTTT. Its protein product is CASSRQGNMNTEAFF.

This clone has just a few counts. V gene TRBV9 combines with J gene TRBJ1-4, with D maybe TRBD1 (6 bases). CDR1 is SGDLS, CDR2 YYNGEE, per germline. There are 14 residues in the CDR3. V was clipped by 4 bases and J by 8 bases, with 15 bases between them. In DNA form, the CDR3 reads TGTGCCAGCAGCCCCTCGGGGGGCTGGGAAAAACTGTTTTTT. Translation: CASSPSGGWEKLFF.

The chain's CDR3 is CASSPEQGRAYGYTF. CDR3 bases: TGTGCCAGCTCACCCGAACAGGGACGAGCCTATGGCTACACCTTC. The genes are TRBV18 and TRBJ1-2, with a possible D match to TRBD1 (6 bases). V was pared by 3 bases and J by 4 bases, with 15 bases between. CDR1 is KGHSH and CDR2 is LQKENI in the germline V gene. The CDR3 extends over 15 amino acids.

This clone was detected only a few times. The chain combines TRBV27 with TRBJ1-2, with TRBD1 matching 10 bases. The CDR3 sequence is 15 residues long. CDR1 MNHEY and CDR2 SMNVEV come from the germline V gene (reference sequence). V dropped 4 bases and J dropped 4; count of bases not matched to a gene: 6. The CDR3 protein is CASSSTGGEVYGYTF. As DNA, the CDR3 is TGTGCCAGCAGTTCGACAGGGGGCGAGGTCTATGGCTACACCTTC.

This chain links TRBV6-1 with TRBJ2-7; a weak D match, TRBD1 (6 bases). The CDR3 is 15 residues long. CDR1 is MNHNS and CDR2 is SASEGT in the germline V gene. V was clipped by 1 base and J by 2 bases, with 12 bases between them. The CDR3 spells CASSEGSGAPYEQYV. As DNA, the CDR3 is TGTGCCAGCAGTGAAGGATCAGGGGCCCCCTACGAGCAGTACGTC.

This rearrangement joins TRBV2 to TRBJ1-2; 7 bases are a match to TRBD1. The V and J ends lost 6 bases and 2 bases, in that order; junction bases with no gene match: 6. Germline CDR1 reads SNHLY; CDR2 reads FYNNEI. This CDR3 is 14 amino acids long. The CDR3 nucleotides are TGTGCCAGCAGCCGGACAGGACCCAACTATGGCTACACCTTC. Translation gives CASSRTGPNYGYTF.

This chain joins TRBV7-2 and TRBJ2-7, with 12 positions matching TRBD2. The CDR3 has 15 residues. The germline V gene encodes CDR1 SGHTA and CDR2 FQGNSA. Trimming removed 4 bases from V and 3 bases from J; junction bases left unmatched: 4. In nucleotides, the CDR3 is TGTGCCAGCAGCTCTACTAGCGGGGGGAACTACGAGCAGTACTTC. Translated, it gives CASSSTSGGNYEQYF.

V usage is TRBV25-1 and J usage is TRBJ1-1; D not certain. The CDR3 is 11 amino acids. Germline V gene sequence: CDR1 MGHDK, CDR2 SYGVNS. The V and J ends lost 1 base and 8 bases respectively, with 5 bases between them. The CDR3 sequence is CASSESIEAFF. CDR3 coding DNA: TGTGCCAGCAGTGAATCTATAGAAGCTTTCTTT.

This clone came up once. The V and J genes are TRBV10-3 and TRBJ2-1, with 8 bases that match TRBD2. J gave up 0 bases and V 5 bases, and 6 bases lay outside the gene matches. CDR1 is ENHRY and CDR2 is SYGVKD in the germline V gene. There are 16 residues in the CDR3. CDR3 DNA: TGTGCCATCAGTTCACTAGCGGTTATCTCCTACAATGAGCAGTTCTTC. Translated: CAISSLAVISYNEQFF.

The gene calls are TRBV12-5 and TRBJ2-1; TRBD2 matches 11 bases. V lost 4 bases and J lost 1; bases outside the gene matches: 9. CDR1 LGHNT and CDR2 FRNRAP come from the germline V gene. CDR3 length: 18 residues. As DNA, the CDR3 is TGTGCTAGTGGTTATACTAGCGGGAGAACAGGGTCCTACAATGAGCAGTTCTTC. Its translation is CASGYTSGRTGSYNEQFF.

The rearrangement joins TRBV27 to TRBJ1-2; D is possibly TRBD1 (5 bases). The V and J ends lost 5 bases and 8 bases respectively, with 9 bases between them. The CDR3 runs to 11 residues. Germline lookup yields CDR1 MNHEY and CDR2 SMNVEV (reference sequence). CDR3 in DNA: TGTGCCAGCAGTGCGGGACGGGGCTACACCTTC. Protein: CASSAGRGYTF.

The rearrangement uses TRBV6-1 and TRBJ2-3; TRBD2 matches at 12 bases. V lost 7 bases and J lost 5; bases outside the gene matches: 4. CDR1 is MNHNS and CDR2 is SASEGT in the germline V gene. The CDR3 consists of 14 residues. The chain's CDR3 is CASKRTSGKDTQYF. CDR3 bases: TGTGCCAGCAAGCGGACTAGCGGGAAAGATACGCAGTATTTT.

The V gene is TRBV9, the J gene TRBJ2-5; D uncertain. This CDR3 comprises 14 residues. V lost 0 bases and J lost 2, with 8 bases in between. The germline V gene has CDR1 SGDLS and CDR2 YYNGEE. CDR3 amino acids: CASSVGSLQETQYF. The CDR3 DNA is TGTGCCAGCAGCGTAGGTTCACTACAAGAGACCCAGTACTTC.

The rearrangement uses TRBV19 and TRBJ1-2, with TRBD1 as a possible D gene (6 bases). The CDR3 runs 16 residues. The V end lost 0 bases, the J end lost 3 bases, and 14 bases lay between the germline ends. Germline-derived CDR1 and CDR2 are LNHDA and SQIVND (reference sequence). The CDR3 region is CASSIDILDSYYGYTF. Here the CDR3 DNA reads TGTGCCAGTAGTATAGATATCTTGGACAGTTACTATGGCTACACCTTC.

The chain joins TRBV7-9 to TRBJ1-1; 11 nucleotides line up with TRBD1. Trimming cost V 1 base and J 13 bases; bases outside gene matches: 2. The germline V gene has CDR1 SEHNR and CDR2 FQNEAQ (reference sequence). This CDR3 has 12 amino acids. This CDR3 is CASSLGGQGDFF. CDR3 nucleotides: TGTGCCAGCAGCTTAGGGGGACAGGGGGATTTCTTT.